This T cell receptor beta chain derives from a study of blood T cell repertoires in COVID-19 (dated by TCRdb to 2019 to 2021). Looking at the study overall: Samples from collaborators originated in the United States, Italy and Spain and spanned both the acute and convalescent phases of COVID-19. The prospective study material was composed of cDNA or gDNA derived from T cells, B-cell-depleted T cells, or PBMCs. The dataset comprised deeply sampled blood TCRbeta repertoires from subjects exposed to, actively infected with, or recovered from COVID-19. The repertoires were made available in a free public database intended to serve as a resource for research on the immune response to SARS-CoV-2. Samples were obtained from the ongoing ImmuneRACE study (first 160 participants) and from over 1,000 subjects provided by 6 global collaborators. Sample metadata almost always included a de-identified subject ID, COVID-19 status, age in years and sex. Where available, HLA class I and class II types were taken from metadata supplied by the sample provider and were not determined by assay-based typing.

What the study reported, not specific to this receptor: How much clinical and demographic metadata was included differed by source and by participant, and the metadata was provided uncurated.

The V end loses 7 bases and the J end loses 8 bases, and a stretch of 12 bases separates them. The cysteine opens and the phenylalanine closes a CDR3 of 11 amino acids. Only CDR3 DNA is held: 33 bases, read in frame from base 1. The germline V gene (reference sequence) yields DFQATT for CDR1 and SNEGSKA for CDR2. Whole blood was collected in K2EDTA tubes by collaborating institutions according to the institutions' own protocols. For TCRbeta analysis, collaborators shipped samples in one of three forms: frozen whole blood, isolated PBMCs, or DNA extracted from either of those sample types. This clone was detected only once. The antigen it recognizes is unknown. It has no much larger one-base neighbor in the sample; base qualities were not kept. TCRbeta CDR3 regions were amplified from genomic DNA by means of the immunoSEQ Assay, a bias-controlled multiplex PCR. Turning to the authors' computational methods: The number of nucleated cells in each sample was estimated from the amplification of reference gene primers within the assay. To quantify the absolute abundance of each unique TCRbeta CDR3 rearrangement, sequence reads were collapsed and filtered. For each sample, productive Simpson clonality was calculated as the square root of Simpson's diversity index across productive rearrangements. TCRdb stores this immuneACCESS table with in-frame sequences only. Part of the clones is absent; in the studies checked, under half of the shortfall reflects unresolved V genes, and no reason is known for the rest. For V, J and clone size, that table is used; D and trimming come from the DNA. The sample table records 120,000 to 150,000 clones; about 90% of these occur just once. The top ten clones comprise roughly 2.1% of the sample.

The V and J genes are TRBV20-1 and TRBJ2-1; a confident D gene designation cannot be given. The clonotype comes from a human donor in a cohort sampled during active COVID-19. Sequences were obtained from peripheral blood. The nucleotide sequence reads as follows: TGCAGTGGACTCCCCAACCATGAGCAGTTCTTC. It encodes CSGLPNHEQFF.